These 25 T cell receptor beta chains came from one sample sequenced in a study of blood T cell repertoires in COVID-19. The assay was immunoSEQ multiplex PCR, and TCRdb's table has in-frame clones only and misses some. This sample has around 480,000 clones, with roughly 90% found just once. The source material was PBMCs or T cells enriched from blood (not recorded which). These receptors were taken from a young woman who had recovered from COVID-19.

This chain joins TRBV6-4 and TRBJ1-1; 8 bases are a match to TRBD1. CDR1 is MRHNA, CDR2 SNTAGT, per germline. The CDR3 is 15 amino acids. The J segment lost 3 bases and the V segment lost 10 bases, leaving 13 bases of the junction unmatched. CDR3 DNA: TGTGCCAACCTAGGCCCAGGGGGCAGGGACACTGAAGCTTTCTTT. The encoded protein is CANLGPGGRDTEAFF.

The gene calls are TRBV10-3 and TRBJ2-1; D may be TRBD1 (5 bases). CDR1 ENHRY and CDR2 SYGVKD come from the germline V gene. V was trimmed by 4 bases and J by 7 bases, leaving 17 bases between them. The CDR3 runs 15 residues. This CDR3 is CAISAIPGRANEQFF. For the CDR3, the DNA is TGTGCCATCAGTGCTATTCCGGGCAGGGCTAATGAGCAGTTCTTC.

The genes are TRBV12-3 or TRBV12-4 and TRBJ2-2; D gene ambiguous. V lost 5 bases to trimming and J lost 8 bases, with 6 bases between them. The CDR3 is 11 residues long. This CDR3 reads CASSRPGELFF. In DNA, the CDR3 is TGTGCCAGCAGTCGTCCGGGGGAGCTGTTTTTT.

The V call is TRBV7-9, the J call TRBJ1-1, with D possibly matching TRBD1 (6 bases). The CDR3 spans 13 residues. Trimming left V 5 bases short and J 3 bases short, with 10 bases between. Germline V gene lookup returns CDR1 SEHNR and CDR2 FQNEAQ (reference sequence). The CDR3 loop is CASSQGTHTEAFF. The CDR3 DNA reads TGTGCCAGCAGCCAGGGGACCCACACTGAAGCTTTCTTT.

The rearrangement links TRBV2 to TRBJ1-1; tentatively, D is TRBD1 (6 bases). Looked up from germline, CDR1 is SNHLY and CDR2 is FYNNEI. This CDR3 is built from 12 residues. Trimming pared 7 bases from V and 5 bases from J, leaving 11 bases between. CDR3 loop: CASKRTATEAFF. CDR3 DNA sequence: TGTGCCAGCAAAAGGACAGCTACTGAAGCTTTCTTT.

The chain is built from TRBV3-1 (or the pseudogene TRBV3-2) and TRBJ2-2; tentatively, D is TRBD2 (6 bases). V was pared by 0 bases and J by 4 bases, with 12 bases between. This CDR3 contains 16 residues. Germline loops: CDR1 LGHDT, CDR2 YNNKEL (reference sequence). The CDR3 reads CASSQDSGSLTGELFF. The CDR3 DNA is TGTGCCAGCAGCCAAGATAGCGGCTCCCTCACCGGGGAGCTGTTTTTT.

This chain connects TRBV5-4 to TRBJ1-2; D ambiguous. The germline gives CDR1 SGHNT, CDR2 YYREEE (reference sequence). CDR3 length: 14 amino acids. V shed 4 bases and J shed 4 bases, with 14 bases lying between them. The DNA for the CDR3 is TGTGCCAGCAGCCCCTACGGGTCAGTCTATGGCTACACCTTC. As protein: CASSPYGSVYGYTF.

The V gene is TRBV6-6, the J gene TRBJ2-1; 8 positions agree with TRBD2. CDR1 and CDR2 from the germline V gene are MNHNY and SVGAGI (reference sequence). With 7 bases clipped from V and 0 bases from J, the junction kept 5 bases outside the gene matches. The CDR3 runs to 15 residues. CDR3 sequence (DNA): TGTGCCAGCACCGACCGGGGGGGCTCCTACAATGAGCAGTTCTTC. Its protein product is CASTDRGGSYNEQFF.

The gene calls are TRBV28 and TRBJ2-7, with D possibly being TRBD1 (6 bases). Trimming took 5 bases from V and 10 from J, leaving 12 bases between them. CDR1 and CDR2 (germline): MDHEN, SYDVKM. The CDR3 consists of 11 residues. The CDR3 reads CASSTRGLQYF. The CDR3 DNA is TGTGCCAGCAGTACCAGGGGCCTTCAGTACTTC.

This clone was observed a single time. This CDR3 reads CASSHSRDSNEKLFF. The CDR3 DNA follows: TGTGCCAGCAGTCATAGCCGGGACAGTAATGAAAAACTGTTTTTT. This sequence joins TRBV28 and TRBJ1-4, with 7 bases fitting TRBD1. The CDR3 has 15 residues. The germline V gene has CDR1 MDHEN and CDR2 SYDVKM. V lost 5 bases, J lost 4 bases, and 7 bases stayed unmatched.

The chain carries TRBV6-5 and TRBJ2-4; 14 bases match TRBD2. In germline, CDR1 is MNHEY, CDR2 SVGAGI. This CDR3 spans 14 amino acids. Germline trimming cut 6 bases from V and 14 bases from J; bases unmatched to any gene: 9. In nucleotides, the CDR3 is TGTGCCAGCAGAGAGAGACTAGCGGGAGGGAGTGAGTACTTC. Protein: CASRERLAGGSEYF.

CDR3 DNA: TGCGCCAGCAGCTTGGGGGCCAGCGGGGGGTCACAAGAGACCCAGTACTTC. Amino acids: CASSLGASGGSQETQYF. The rearrangement joins TRBV5-1 to TRBJ2-5; 9 bases match TRBD2. Germline V lookup: CDR1 SGHRS, CDR2 YFSETQ. Unmatched junction bases numbered 8, after V lost 0 bases and J lost 2 bases. The CDR3 runs 17 residues.

This sequence joins TRBV5-8 and TRBJ1-1, with D possibly matching TRBD1 (5 bases). In germline, CDR1 is SGHTS, CDR2 YDEGEE. V lost 5 bases and J 5 bases, leaving 16 bases between the germline ends. CDR3 size: 14 residues. The CDR3 region has the DNA TGTGCCAGCAGTTTTGGACCCGGGGGGACTGAAGCTTTCTTT. It yields the protein CASSFGPGGTEAFF.

The gene calls are TRBV7-6 and TRBJ1-2, with 7 nucleotides matching TRBD1. V gave up 4 bases and J gave up 4 bases; unmatched junction bases: 24. The CDR3 is 20 residues long. Germline values: CDR1 SGHVS, CDR2 FNYEAQ. CDR3 DNA: TGTGCCAGCAGCTCGATATACTCCGGGACAGTCGATACAAATTTCTATGGCTACACCTTC. It translates to CASSSIYSGTVDTNFYGYTF.

The chain is built from TRBV28 and TRBJ1-2, with D perhaps TRBD1 (5 bases). CDR1 and CDR2 from the germline V gene are MDHEN and SYDVKM. This CDR3 contains 14 residues. The V and J ends lost 8 bases and 4 bases respectively, with 17 bases between them. Here the CDR3 reads CASSQTGGSYGYTF. The CDR3 region has the DNA TGTGCCAGCTCCCAGACCGGGGGGTCCTATGGCTACACCTTC.

Only one count was recorded for this clone. J is TRBJ1-1 and V is TRBV29-1; D call uncertain. Germline V CDR1 and CDR2: SQVTM, ANQGSEA. The CDR3 spans 14 residues. V lost 0 bases to trimming and J lost 3 bases, with 11 bases between them. The CDR3 is CSVEEGGLDTEAFF. CDR3 DNA: TGCAGCGTTGAAGAGGGAGGGTTAGACACTGAAGCTTTCTTT. Full variable domain (outside the CDR3, taken from reference TRBV29-1 and TRBJ1-1): SAVISQKPSRDICQRGTSLTIQCQVDSQVTMMFWYRQQPGQSLTLIATANQGSEATYESGFVIDKFPISRPNLTFSTLTVSNMSPEDSSIYLCSVEEGGLDTEAFFGQGTRLTVV.

The CDR3 coding sequence is TGTGCCAGCAGCCCCGAGCGGGGGACGAGGGGCTACACCTTC. It translates to CASSPERGTRGYTF. The genes are TRBV7-2 and TRBJ1-2, with D maybe TRBD1 (5 bases). The CDR3 has 14 amino acids. Germline-derived CDR1 and CDR2 are SGHTA and FQGNSA. V shed 5 bases and J shed 8 bases, with 18 bases lying between them. Based on the CDR3 plus reference TRBV7-2 and TRBJ1-2, the full variable domain is GAGVSQSPSNKVTEKGKDVELRCDPISGHTALYWYRQSLGQGLEFLIYFQGNSAPDKSGLPSDRFSAERTGGSVSTLTIQRTQQEDSAVYLCASSPERGTRGYTFGSGTRLTVV.

The genes are TRBV5-1 and TRBJ1-3, with D possibly being TRBD1 (6 bases). The V end lost 4 bases, the J end lost 0 bases, and 20 bases lay between the germline ends. CDR1 SGHRS and CDR2 YFSETQ come from the germline V gene. There are 18 residues in the CDR3. The CDR3 reads CASSLPKGGDLSGNTIYF. The CDR3 nucleotides read TGCGCCAGCAGCCTCCCCAAGGGGGGGGACCTCTCTGGAAACACCATATATTTT.

This CDR3 reads CASSQEGAPNTEAFF. The CDR3, as DNA: TGCGCCAGCAGCCAAGAAGGGGCCCCAAACACTGAAGCTTTCTTT. The chain has TRBV4-1 and TRBJ1-1; tentatively, D is TRBD1 (5 bases). The CDR3 has 15 amino acids. Germline CDR1 MGHRA, CDR2 YSYEKL. Between the trimmed V and J ends, which lost 0 bases and 2 bases, there was a span of 10 bases.

This chain uses TRBV6-5 with TRBJ1-2; 7 positions agree with TRBD1. The CDR3 spans 14 residues. Germline V lookup: CDR1 MNHEY, CDR2 SVGAGI. The junction had 3 bases not matched to a gene; V was cut back by 2 bases and J by 3 bases. In DNA, the CDR3 is TGTGCCAGCAGTTACACAGGGGAAGACTATGGCTACACCTTC. This translates into CASSYTGEDYGYTF.

The chain has TRBV7-9 and TRBJ1-5, with D possibly being TRBD1 (5 bases). This CDR3 comprises 13 residues. Trimming left V 2 bases short and J 4 bases short, with 6 bases between. The germline V gene has CDR1 SEHNR and CDR2 FQNEAQ (reference sequence). CDR3 protein: CASSLQGNQPQHF. CDR3 bases: TGTGCCAGCAGCTTACAGGGTAATCAGCCCCAGCATTTT.

The chain is built from TRBV6-5 and TRBJ1-1; the D gene is possibly TRBD1 (6 bases). This CDR3 is 10 amino acids long. From germline, CDR1 is MNHEY and CDR2 SVGAGI. V gave up 6 bases and J gave up 13 bases, with 12 bases separating them. CDR3 in amino acids: CASSRYRVFF. CDR3 DNA sequence: TGTGCCAGCAGCCGTTACAGGGTTTTCTTT.

V and J are TRBV3-1 (or the pseudogene TRBV3-2) and TRBJ2-3; 8 bases agree with TRBD2. Germline V gene data show CDR1 as LGHDT and CDR2 as YNNKEL (reference sequence). Losses at the gene ends were 4 bases for V and 2 bases for J; bases not matched to a gene: 8. This CDR3 region has 16 residues. The chain's CDR3 is CASSPGAGDLTDTQYF. The CDR3 bases are TGTGCCAGCAGCCCGGGAGCGGGGGACCTCACAGATACGCAGTATTTT.

The chain joins TRBV5-1 to TRBJ2-5; 10 bases fit TRBD2. The CDR3 is made up of 16 amino acids. Trimming removed 4 bases from V and 5 bases from J; junction bases left unmatched: 11. Germline-derived CDR1 and CDR2 are SGHRS and YFSETQ. This CDR3 is CASSPGSGGPVETQYF. For the CDR3, the DNA is TGCGCCAGCAGCCCGGGTAGCGGGGGGCCAGTGGAGACCCAGTACTTC.

V is TRBV25-1 and J is TRBJ1-6; D is unclear. The CDR3 runs 15 residues. Trimming pared 2 bases from V and 0 bases from J, leaving 5 bases between. The germline gives CDR1 MGHDK, CDR2 SYGVNS. The CDR3 region has the DNA TGTGCCAGCAGTGAACGGGGCTCCTATAATTCACCCCTCCACTTT. Its protein product is CASSERGSYNSPLHF.